One sample yielded the 20 T cell receptor beta chains listed below, sequenced in a study of shared clonotypes between healthy human individuals. The repertoire was sequenced with immunoSEQ multiplex PCR; TCRdb's copy has only in-frame clones and lacks some. The sample has 2.5 million or so clones; roughly 92% are singletons. The source material was naive CD4+ T cells sorted from blood. Subset specified: CD45RA+ positively selected. These receptors all come from a man between 18 and 29 years old in good health.

CDR3 nucleotide sequence: TGTGCCAGCAGCCCCGAAACGACAGGGATCAATGAGCAGTTCTTC. Protein product: CASSPETTGINEQFF. The V and J genes are TRBV7-9 and TRBJ2-1, with TRBD1 matching 7 bases. Trimming removed 5 bases from V and 6 bases from J; junction bases left unmatched: 10. Germline-derived CDR1 and CDR2 are SEHNR and FQNEAQ (reference sequence). The CDR3 contains 15 residues.

This clone has a handful of counts. Other DNA sequences in the sample encode the same CDR3. V and J are TRBV2 and TRBJ1-2; 9 bases are a match to TRBD1. The CDR3 extends over 13 amino acids. From germline, CDR1 is SNHLY and CDR2 FYNNEI. J gave up 5 bases and V 6 bases, and 4 bases lay outside the gene matches. CDR3 DNA sequence: TGTGCCAGCAGCCCACAGGGGGCGTATGGCTACACCTTC. Its protein is CASSPQGAYGYTF.

The CDR3 bases are TGTGCCAGCAGCTTAGTTTACGGAAGCTCTGGAAACACCATATATTTT. This gives the protein CASSLVYGSSGNTIYF. This chain links TRBV11-2 with TRBJ1-3; D not certain. V was cut by 1 base and J by 0 bases, with 10 bases left in between. Germline CDR1 is SGHAT and CDR2 is FQNNGV. CDR3 length: 16 amino acids.

V usage is TRBV20-1 and J usage is TRBJ1-2; 7 bases agree with TRBD1. CDR1 is DFQATT and CDR2 is SNEGSKA in the germline V gene (reference sequence). J gave up 6 bases and V 6 bases, and 4 bases lay outside the gene matches. The CDR3 extends over 11 amino acids. CDR3 in DNA: TGCAGTGCGGGCAGGGGGAATGGCTACACCTTC. Residues: CSAGRGNGYTF.

V and J are TRBV28 and TRBJ1-3; perhaps TRBD1 as D (5 bases). The CDR3 has 17 residues. The germline gives CDR1 MDHEN, CDR2 SYDVKM. V lost 4 bases to trimming and J lost 0 bases, with 16 bases between them. The CDR3 loop reads CASSSPFAGPSGNTIYF. CDR3 coding DNA: TGTGCCAGCAGTTCTCCTTTCGCAGGGCCCTCTGGAAACACCATATATTTT.

The genes are TRBV7-3 and TRBJ2-7; D gene uncertain. Trimming pared 5 bases from V and 6 bases from J, leaving 5 bases between. The CDR3 length is 10 residues. Germline V gene sequence: CDR1 SGHTA, CDR2 FQGTGA. Here the CDR3 DNA reads TGTGCCAGCAGCGTGCGCGAGCAGTACTTC. This sequence encodes CASSVREQYF.

V gene TRBV4-1 combines with J gene TRBJ2-7, with 10 positions matching TRBD2. The CDR3 has 16 residues. The junction had 7 bases not matched to a gene; V was cut back by 4 bases and J by 1 base. CDR1 is MGHRA, CDR2 YSYEKL, per germline. This chain's CDR3 is CASSPGRTSGSYEQYF. The CDR3 DNA reads TGCGCCAGCAGCCCAGGGAGGACTAGCGGATCCTACGAGCAGTACTTC.

The rearrangement joins TRBV7-2 to TRBJ2-5, with a possible D match to TRBD1 (6 bases). Trimming stripped 5 bases from V and 5 bases from J, with 18 bases between. Germline CDR1 and CDR2: SGHTA and FQGNSA. This CDR3 contains 15 residues. The chain's CDR3 is CASSLDSPRGETQYF. The CDR3 DNA is TGTGCCAGCAGCCTGGACAGTCCTAGAGGGGAGACCCAGTACTTC. The entire variable domain, with the rest obtained from reference TRBV7-2 and TRBJ2-5, is as follows: GAGVSQSPSNKVTEKGKDVELRCDPISGHTALYWYRQSLGQGLEFLIYFQGNSAPDKSGLPSDRFSAERTGGSVSTLTIQRTQQEDSAVYLCASSLDSPRGETQYFGPGTRLLVL.

The CDR3 here is CASISGWAGANVLTF. The DNA of the CDR3 is TGTGCCAGCATTTCAGGCTGGGCAGGGGCCAACGTCCTGACTTTC. This rearrangement joins TRBV28 to TRBJ2-6; the D is unclear. Trimming took 7 bases from V and 4 from J, leaving 14 bases between them. CDR1 is MDHEN and CDR2 is SYDVKM in the germline V gene. The CDR3 sequence is 15 residues long.

As to this clone: Within the sample, other DNA sequences also encode this same CDR3. The V and J genes are TRBV18 and TRBJ2-7; maybe TRBD2 (7 bases). From germline, CDR1 is KGHSH and CDR2 LQKENI. Trimming cost V 6 bases and J 3 bases, with 12 bases left between them. This CDR3 is 13 amino acids long. Here the CDR3 reads CASSPGEGYEQYF. The CDR3 DNA follows: TGTGCCAGCTCCCCAGGGGAGGGCTACGAGCAGTACTTC. Complete variable domain (other parts from reference TRBV18 and TRBJ2-7): NAGVMQNPRHLVRRRGQEARLRCSPMKGHSHVYWYRQLPEEGLKFMVYLQKENIIDESGMPKERFSAEFPKEGPSILRIQQVVRGDSAAYFCASSPGEGYEQYFGPGTRLTVT.

The chain combines TRBV2 with TRBJ2-1; 8 nucleotides match TRBD1. Trimming removed 10 bases from V and 2 bases from J; junction bases left unmatched: 4. The length of the CDR3 is 13 residues. Germline CDR1 reads SNHLY; CDR2 reads FYNNEI. CDR3 sequence: CAIYRGAYNEQFF. The CDR3 nucleotides are TGTGCCATCTACAGGGGGGCCTACAATGAGCAGTTCTTC. Based on the CDR3 plus reference TRBV2 and TRBJ2-1, the full variable domain is EPEVTQTPSHQVTQMGQEVILRCVPISNHLYFYWYRQILGQKVEFLVSFYNNEISEKSEIFDDQFSVERPDGSNFTLKIRSTKLEDSAMYFCAIYRGAYNEQFFGPGTRLTVL.

The chain combines TRBV5-1 with TRBJ2-2, with TRBD1 matching over 12 bases. Unmatched junction bases numbered 10, after V lost 7 bases and J lost 6 bases. The CDR3 length is 16 residues. Per the germline V gene, CDR1 is SGHRS and CDR2 is YFSETQ. The CDR3 loop is CASGSRDRGLSGELFF. CDR3 nucleotides: TGCGCCAGCGGTAGCCGGGACAGGGGGCTGTCCGGGGAGCTGTTTTTT.

The chain combines TRBV6-5 with TRBJ1-1; D remains ambiguous. CDR1 is MNHEY and CDR2 is SVGAGI in the germline V gene. The length of the CDR3 is 13 residues. Trimming pared 9 bases from V and 6 bases from J, leaving 17 bases between. CDR3 nucleotides: TGTGCCAGTTATAGGGCCGAACGAGCTGAAGCTTTCTTT. Amino acid sequence: CASYRAERAEAFF.

This chain links TRBV18 with TRBJ2-1; TRBD2 matches 8 bases. The CDR3 length is 15 residues. V lost 3 bases, J lost 4 bases, and 5 bases stayed unmatched. Germline V CDR1 and CDR2: KGHSH, LQKENI. This CDR3 reads CASSPLAGLYNEQFF. CDR3 nucleotide sequence: TGTGCCAGCTCACCCTTAGCGGGGCTTTACAATGAGCAGTTCTTC.

The chain joins TRBV5-1 to TRBJ2-1; 12 bases align to TRBD1. CDR3 size: 16 residues. Losses at the gene ends were 4 bases for V and 6 bases for J; bases not matched to a gene: 8. Germline V gene lookup returns CDR1 SGHRS and CDR2 YFSETQ. CDR3 loop: CASSSSGTGGFNEQFF. The CDR3 nucleotides read TGCGCCAGCAGCAGCTCCGGGACAGGGGGCTTCAATGAGCAGTTCTTC. Looking up the rest from reference TRBV5-1 and TRBJ2-1 gives the full variable domain: KAGVTQTPRYLIKTRGQQVTLSCSPISGHRSVSWYQQTPGQGLQFLFEYFSETQRNKGNFPGRFSGRQFSNSRSEMNVSTLELGDSALYLCASSSSGTGGFNEQFFGPGTRLTVL.

V and J are TRBV7-9 and TRBJ1-2; D uncertain. The CDR3 loop spans 13 amino acids. The germline V and J ends were trimmed by 0 bases and 8 bases, with 10 bases remaining between them. Per germline, CDR1 SEHNR and CDR2 FQNEAQ (reference sequence). DNA for the CDR3: TGTGCCAGCAGCTTAGCATCCTACTGGGGCTACACCTTC. Amino acid sequence: CASSLASYWGYTF.

This clone came up once. The chain carries TRBV11-2 and TRBJ2-7; D possibly corresponds to TRBD1 (5 bases). This CDR3 region has 12 residues. Trimming shortened V by 5 bases and J by 9 bases, and 14 bases separated the two germline ends. The germline CDR1 and CDR2 sequences are SGHAT and FQNNGV. CDR3: CASSPGWAGQYF. CDR3 nucleotides: TGTGCCAGCAGCCCAGGGTGGGCAGGGCAGTACTTC.

The chain recombines TRBV6-5 with TRBJ2-6; a weak D match, TRBD1 (5 bases). The V and J ends lost 6 bases and 2 bases respectively, with 8 bases between them. This CDR3 has 14 residues. CDR1 MNHEY and CDR2 SVGAGI come from the germline V gene. The CDR3 sequence: CASRGAAGANVLTF. The CDR3 DNA reads as TGTGCCAGCAGAGGGGCAGCTGGGGCCAACGTCCTGACTTTC.

The gene calls are TRBV9 and TRBJ2-5, with a possible D match to TRBD1 (5 bases). From germline, CDR1 is SGDLS and CDR2 YYNGEE. Trimming took off 1 base at V and 3 bases at J, with 16 bases between the two ends. This CDR3 comprises 16 residues. The CDR3 region has the DNA TGTGCCAGCAGCGTAAGCCCCGGCAGGGAAGAAGAGACCCAGTACTTC. It is translated as CASSVSPGREEETQYF.

V usage is TRBV2 and J usage is TRBJ2-6; the D gene could be TRBD1 or TRBD2 (6 bases each). V lost 6 bases to trimming and J lost 2 bases, with 11 bases between them. The germline gives CDR1 SNHLY, CDR2 FYNNEI. CDR3 length: 15 amino acids. CDR3 in DNA: TGTGCCAGCAGCGAAAGGGGGGCTGGGGCCAACGTCCTGACTTTC. It encodes CASSERGAGANVLTF.